This paragraph reports one T cell receptor (beta chain). Its antigen is not identified. This sample is part of a study of cytomegalovirus exposure and HLA in healthy donors. Looking at the study overall: An early data release held approximately 85 million unique TCRs from HLA-typed donors. Findings of the study overall: Previous analysis showed most TCR beta V segments were productive about 87% or about 30% of the time. For presence/absence analyses, sequencing depth was assumed to be roughly uniform across donors. Accurate HLA-A and HLA-B prediction from TCR beta sequences was reported for most subjects.

The CDR3 loop spans 14 amino acids. CDR1 LNHDA and CDR2 SQIVND come from the germline V gene (reference sequence). Unmatched junction bases numbered 2, after V lost 3 bases and J lost 5 bases. It was with 60 Vbeta and 13 Jbeta primers that the PCR ran. Libraries were prepared by immunoSEQ multiplex PCR; TCRdb keeps only in-frame clonotypes and omits some of them. Among 100,000 to 150,000 clones listed, about 80% were seen once. The clonotype comes from a man in his forties or fifties in good health and CMV-seropositive. The sequenced sample consisted of PBMCs. This chain links TRBV19 with TRBJ2-2; 8 bases are a match to TRBD2. The CDR3 reads CASSIRGGTGELFF. Written as DNA, the CDR3 is TGTGCCAGTAGTATTCGGGGGGGAACCGGGGAGCTGTTTTTT.